The 17 T cell receptor beta chains given below trace back to one sample, sequenced in a study of blood T cell repertoires in COVID-19. The data were produced by immunoSEQ multiplex PCR, yet TCRdb's version contains in-frame clones alone and is incomplete. This sample has about 490,000 clones, with 70% to 90% found just once. Sequences were obtained from peripheral blood. The receptors originated from a human donor in a cohort sampled during active COVID-19.

This chain links TRBV23-1 with TRBJ1-5, with 8 nucleotides matching TRBD1. TRBV23-1 is flagged as an ORF with uncertain function. With 2 bases clipped from V and 1 base from J, the junction kept 10 bases outside the gene matches. The CDR3 loop spans 18 amino acids. The CDR3 nucleotides read TGCGCCAGCAGTCAAACAATACACAGGGGGATAAGCAATCAGCCCCAGCATTTT. This translates into CASSQTIHRGISNQPQHF.

The chain uses TRBV7-9 and TRBJ2-2, with TRBD2 matching 7 bases. Germline values: CDR1 SEHNR, CDR2 FQNEAQ (reference sequence). V was pared by 5 bases and J by 1 base, with 10 bases of the junction left unmatched. The CDR3 is made up of 17 amino acids. CDR3 residues: CASSPRGEGRNTGELFF. DNA for the CDR3: TGTGCCAGCAGCCCGCGAGGGGAGGGGAGGAACACCGGGGAGCTGTTTTTT.

This clone was observed a few times. This chain connects TRBV2 to TRBJ1-5; 11 bases are shared with TRBD1. Germline trimming cut 6 bases from V and 7 bases from J; bases unmatched to any gene: 11. The CDR3 runs to 16 residues. Germline lookup yields CDR1 SNHLY and CDR2 FYNNEI. The CDR3 DNA is TGTGCCAGCAGCCCCTCAGGACAGGGGGCAAAGCAGCCCCAGCATTTT. Encoded protein: CASSPSGQGAKQPQHF.

This chain joins TRBV6-2 or TRBV6-3 and TRBJ2-7, with D maybe TRBD2 (6 bases). The CDR3 length is 16 residues. Germline CDR1 and CDR2: MNHEY and SVGEGT. With 2 bases removed from V and 0 bases from J, the gap between germline ends came to 14 bases. The CDR3 here is CASSYPHGTVSYEQYF. CDR3 bases: TGTGCCAGCAGTTACCCCCACGGGACTGTCTCCTACGAGCAGTACTTC.

The chain joins TRBV5-4 to TRBJ1-6, with 9 bases matching TRBD1. Germline V gene data show CDR1 as SGHNT and CDR2 as YYREEE (reference sequence). The CDR3 totals 14 residues. V lost 4 bases to trimming and J lost 10 bases; unmatched junction nucleotides: 6. The CDR3 reads CASSPDRGYSPLHF. CDR3 sequence (DNA): TGTGCCAGCAGCCCGGACAGGGGATACTCACCCCTCCACTTT.

The chain is built from TRBV19 and TRBJ1-5, with 10 bases fitting TRBD1. The CDR3 is 14 amino acids. CDR1 is LNHDA, CDR2 SQIVND, per germline (reference sequence). Trimming cost V 9 bases and J 6 bases; bases outside gene matches: 8. CDR3 in amino acids: CASQSRDRGQPQHF. CDR3 coding DNA: TGTGCCAGCCAGTCTCGGGACAGGGGTCAGCCCCAGCATTTT.

The rearrangement uses TRBV6-6 and TRBJ1-1; TRBD1 matches at 11 bases. Germline CDR1 is MNHNY and CDR2 is SVGAGI (reference sequence). The CDR3 runs 17 residues. The junction had 12 bases not matched to a gene; V was cut back by 5 bases and J by 4 bases. CDR3 nucleotide sequence: TGTGCCAGCAGTCTCGGACAGGGGGCGGAATTGCGCACTGAAGCTTTCTTT. As protein: CASSLGQGAELRTEAFF.

The chain joins TRBV7-2 to TRBJ2-2; D is uncertain. Trimming left V 1 base short and J 0 bases short, with 9 bases between. CDR1 and CDR2 from the germline V gene are SGHTA and FQGNSA. The CDR3 length is 16 residues. The CDR3 loop is CASSLGRATNTGELFF. Here the CDR3 DNA reads TGTGCCAGCAGCTTAGGGCGAGCGACGAACACCGGGGAGCTGTTTTTT.

The chain recombines TRBV19 with TRBJ2-2; no definite D call. Trimming shortened V by 5 bases and J by 4 bases, and 11 bases separated the two germline ends. In germline, CDR1 is LNHDA, CDR2 SQIVND (reference sequence). CDR3 length: 14 amino acids. Here the CDR3 reads CASSGQDTTGELFF. CDR3 DNA: TGTGCCAGTAGTGGTCAGGATACCACCGGGGAGCTGTTTTTT. Based on the CDR3 plus reference TRBV19 and TRBJ2-2, the full variable domain is DGGITQSPKYLFRKEGQNVTLSCEQNLNHDAMYWYRQDPGQGLRLIYYSQIVNDFQKGDIAEGYSVSREKKESFPLTVTSAQKNPTAFYLCASSGQDTTGELFFGEGSRLTVL.

The J gene is TRBJ2-2, the V gene TRBV4-1; 10 bases align to TRBD1. The germline V gene has CDR1 MGHRA and CDR2 YSYEKL. V dropped 1 base and J dropped 4; count of bases not matched to a gene: 6. The CDR3 has 17 residues. The CDR3 is CASSQVWTGGTTGELFF. The CDR3 bases are TGCGCCAGCAGCCAAGTTTGGACAGGGGGGACCACCGGGGAGCTGTTTTTT.

This clone has just one count. The gene calls are TRBV10-3 and TRBJ1-4; maybe TRBD1 (6 bases). Germline V gene data show CDR1 as ENHRY and CDR2 as SYGVKD. V dropped 0 bases and J dropped 8 bases, with 13 bases sitting between them. The length of the CDR3 is 15 residues. The CDR3, as DNA: TGTGCCATCAGTGAGTCGAAACAGGGTGAAGAAAAACTGTTTTTT. This codes for CAISESKQGEEKLFF.

The chain joins TRBV19 to TRBJ2-7; the D is unclear. The CDR3 loop spans 16 amino acids. Trimming left V 5 bases short and J 12 bases short, with 29 bases between. Germline assignment: CDR1 LNHDA and CDR2 SQIVND (reference sequence). Here the CDR3 DNA reads TGTGCCAGTAGTCCGCGGTCACACCCCGTCCTTCTACTGGGGTACTTC. Translating it yields CASSPRSHPVLLLGYF.

This rearrangement joins TRBV19 to TRBJ2-7, with 11 bases that match TRBD1. The CDR3 runs to 14 residues. Germline assignment: CDR1 LNHDA and CDR2 SQIVND (reference sequence). V gave up 6 bases and J gave up 6 bases; unmatched junction bases: 7. The CDR3 region has the DNA TGTGCCAGTAGATCTGGGACAGGGGGTATCGAGCAGTACTTC. Amino acids: CASRSGTGGIEQYF.

About this clone itself: Within the sample, other DNA sequences also encode this same CDR3. The J gene is TRBJ1-2, the V gene TRBV30, with D unresolved. Trimming stripped 0 bases from V and 5 bases from J, with 7 bases between. The CDR3 spans 12 residues. The germline CDR1 and CDR2 sequences are GTSNPN and SVGIG (reference sequence). In DNA form, the CDR3 reads TGTGCCTGGAGTGTAAACAGTTATGGCTACACCTTC. Protein sequence: CAWSVNSYGYTF.

V usage is TRBV25-1 and J usage is TRBJ2-1; 10 positions match TRBD2. The V gene end was trimmed by 4 bases and the J gene end by 6 bases; junction bases not matched to a gene: 9. Germline-derived CDR1 and CDR2 are MGHDK and SYGVNS. The CDR3 has 16 residues. The DNA of the CDR3 is TGTGCCAGCAGTGGGCTACTAGCGGGAACTGGCAATGAGCAGTTCTTC. Translating gives CASSGLLAGTGNEQFF.

In the case of this clone: Additional DNA sequences in this sample encode the identical CDR3. The CDR3 region has the DNA TGTGCCAGTAGTATTCGACAGGGGGCTCAGCCCCAGCATTTT. Its translation: CASSIRQGAQPQHF. The chain has TRBV19 and TRBJ1-5; TRBD1 agrees at 10 bases. This CDR3 has 14 residues. CDR1 is LNHDA and CDR2 is SQIVND in the germline V gene (reference sequence). V was pared by 3 bases and J by 6 bases, with 2 bases of the junction left unmatched.

The rearrangement uses TRBV5-6 and TRBJ1-1; maybe TRBD1 (5 bases). With 0 bases removed from V and 4 bases from J, the gap between germline ends came to 16 bases. Germline assignment: CDR1 SGHDT and CDR2 YYEEEE. There are 16 residues in the CDR3. The CDR3 sequence is CASSLARGPGGTEAFF. CDR3 bases: TGTGCCAGCAGCTTGGCAAGGGGCCCGGGAGGCACTGAAGCTTTCTTT.